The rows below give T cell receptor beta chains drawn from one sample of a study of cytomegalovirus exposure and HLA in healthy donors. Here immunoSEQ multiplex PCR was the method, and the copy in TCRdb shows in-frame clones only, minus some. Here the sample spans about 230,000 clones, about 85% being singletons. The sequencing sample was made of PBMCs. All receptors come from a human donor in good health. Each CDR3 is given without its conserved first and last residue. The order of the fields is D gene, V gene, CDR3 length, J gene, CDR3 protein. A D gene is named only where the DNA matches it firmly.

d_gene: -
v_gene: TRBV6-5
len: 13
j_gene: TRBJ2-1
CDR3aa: ASSQSGPPTDEQF

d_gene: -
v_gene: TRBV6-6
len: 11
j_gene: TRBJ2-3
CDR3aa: ASSGSGTDTQY

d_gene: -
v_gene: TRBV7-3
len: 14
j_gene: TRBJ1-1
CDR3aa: ASSLGGLALNTEAF

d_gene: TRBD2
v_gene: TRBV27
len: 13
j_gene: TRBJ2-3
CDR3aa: ASSPREMSTDTQY

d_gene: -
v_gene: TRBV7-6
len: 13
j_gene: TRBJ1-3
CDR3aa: ASSLIESSGNTIY

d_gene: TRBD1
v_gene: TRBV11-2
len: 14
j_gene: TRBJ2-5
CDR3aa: ASSVRTGAFQETQY

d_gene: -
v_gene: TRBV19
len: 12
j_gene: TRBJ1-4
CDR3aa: ASSPLLRDEKLF

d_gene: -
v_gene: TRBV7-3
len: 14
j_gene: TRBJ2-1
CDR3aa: ASSPWGGISYNEQF

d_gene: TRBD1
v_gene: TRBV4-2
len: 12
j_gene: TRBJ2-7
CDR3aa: ASSQGDSAYEQY

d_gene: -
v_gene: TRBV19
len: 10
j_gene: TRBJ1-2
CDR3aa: ASSIAGVGYT